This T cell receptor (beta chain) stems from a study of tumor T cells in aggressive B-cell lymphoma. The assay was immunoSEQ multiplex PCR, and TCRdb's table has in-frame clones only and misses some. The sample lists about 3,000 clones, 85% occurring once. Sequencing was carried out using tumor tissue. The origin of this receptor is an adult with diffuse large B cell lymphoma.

The CDR3: CASSRTGQDGYTF. The CDR3 nucleotides are TGCGCCAGCAGCAGAACAGGGCAGGATGGCTACACCTTC. The J gene is TRBJ1-2, the V gene TRBV5-1; D is perhaps TRBD1 (6 bases). There are 13 residues in the CDR3. Trimming took 4 bases from V and 6 from J, leaving 13 bases between them. Germline V gene data show CDR1 as SGHRS and CDR2 as YFSETQ.